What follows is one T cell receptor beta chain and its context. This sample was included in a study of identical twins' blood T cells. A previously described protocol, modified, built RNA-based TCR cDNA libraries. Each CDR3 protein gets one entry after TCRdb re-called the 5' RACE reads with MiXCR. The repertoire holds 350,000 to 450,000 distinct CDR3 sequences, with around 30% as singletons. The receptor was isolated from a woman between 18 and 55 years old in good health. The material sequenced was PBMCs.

The DNA for the CDR3 is TGTGCCAGCAGTCTTTGGAGTCAAGAGACCCAGTACTTC. This translates into CASSLWSQETQYF. The chain has TRBV27 and TRBJ2-5, with no clear D. The CDR3 length is 13 residues. Germline CDR1 reads MNHEY; CDR2 reads SMNVEV (reference sequence). Trimming took 5 bases from V and 2 from J, leaving 9 bases between them.